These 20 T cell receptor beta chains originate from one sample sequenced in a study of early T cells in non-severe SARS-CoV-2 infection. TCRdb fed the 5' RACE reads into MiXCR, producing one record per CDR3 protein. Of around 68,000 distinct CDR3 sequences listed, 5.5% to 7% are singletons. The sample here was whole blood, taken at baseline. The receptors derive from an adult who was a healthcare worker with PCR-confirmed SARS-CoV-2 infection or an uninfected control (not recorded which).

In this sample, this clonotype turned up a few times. The CDR3 loop is CASSFSGGRANEQFF. In DNA, the CDR3 is TGTGCCAGCAGTTTCTCGGGTGGCAGGGCGAATGAGCAGTTCTTC. The chain uses TRBV12-3 or TRBV12-4 and TRBJ2-1; possibly TRBD1 for D (5 bases). The CDR3 contains 15 residues. Trimming took off 3 bases at V and 7 bases at J, with 16 bases between the two ends.

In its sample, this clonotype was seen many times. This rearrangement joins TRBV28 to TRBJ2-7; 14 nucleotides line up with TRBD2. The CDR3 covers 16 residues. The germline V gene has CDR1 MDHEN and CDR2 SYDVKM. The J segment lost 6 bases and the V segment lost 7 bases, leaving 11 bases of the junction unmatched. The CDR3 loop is CASIKGTSGSLGEQYF. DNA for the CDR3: TGTGCCAGCATTAAAGGGACTAGCGGGAGTCTGGGCGAGCAGTACTTC.

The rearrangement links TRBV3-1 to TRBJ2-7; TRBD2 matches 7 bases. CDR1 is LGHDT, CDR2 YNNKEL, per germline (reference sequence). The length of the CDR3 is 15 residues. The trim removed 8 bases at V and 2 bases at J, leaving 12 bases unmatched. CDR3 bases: TGTGCCAGCGCCCTCGACGCGGGGGACCCCTACGAGCAGTACTTC. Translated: CASALDAGDPYEQYF.

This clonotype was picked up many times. DNA of the CDR3: TGTGCCAGCAGTTTTGAGGATTACTATGGCTACACCTTC. This translates into CASSFEDYYGYTF. The rearrangement joins TRBV28 to TRBJ1-2, with D unclear. The CDR3 has 13 amino acids. V lost 3 bases and J 3 bases, leaving 8 bases between the germline ends. In germline, CDR1 is MDHEN, CDR2 SYDVKM.

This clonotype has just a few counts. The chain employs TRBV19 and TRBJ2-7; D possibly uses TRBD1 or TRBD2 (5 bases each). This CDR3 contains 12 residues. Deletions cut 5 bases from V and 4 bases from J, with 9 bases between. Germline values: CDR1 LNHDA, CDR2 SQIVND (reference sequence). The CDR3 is CASSGDGYEQYF. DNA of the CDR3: TGTGCCAGTAGTGGGGACGGTTACGAGCAGTACTTC.

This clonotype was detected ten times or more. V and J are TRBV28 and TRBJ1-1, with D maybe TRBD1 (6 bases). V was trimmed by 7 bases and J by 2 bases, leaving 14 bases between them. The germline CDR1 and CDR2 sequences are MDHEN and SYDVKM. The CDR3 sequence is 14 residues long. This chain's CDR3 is CASKLGQPNTEAFF. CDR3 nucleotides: TGTGCCAGCAAATTGGGACAACCAAACACTGAAGCTTTCTTT.

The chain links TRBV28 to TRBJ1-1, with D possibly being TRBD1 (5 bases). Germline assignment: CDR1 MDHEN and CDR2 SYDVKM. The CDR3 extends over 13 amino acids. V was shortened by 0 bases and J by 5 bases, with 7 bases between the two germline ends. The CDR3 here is CASSLWGGTEAFF. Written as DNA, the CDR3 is TGTGCCAGCAGTTTATGGGGGGGGACTGAAGCTTTCTTT.

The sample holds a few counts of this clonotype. The CDR3 nucleotides are TGTGCCAGTAGTATAGTGGGCGTTGGGGGTTCCTACGAGCAGTACTTC. Protein product: CASSIVGVGGSYEQYF. V usage is TRBV19 and J usage is TRBJ2-7; D may be TRBD1 or TRBD2 (5 bases each). The CDR3 is made up of 16 amino acids. Germline V gene data show CDR1 as LNHDA and CDR2 as SQIVND (reference sequence). Trimming left V 1 base short and J 1 base short, with 14 bases between.

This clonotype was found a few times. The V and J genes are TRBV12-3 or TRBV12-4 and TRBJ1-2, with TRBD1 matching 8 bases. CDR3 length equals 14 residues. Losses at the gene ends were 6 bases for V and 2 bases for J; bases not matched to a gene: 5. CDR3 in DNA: TGTGCCAGCAGACAGGGGGAGGTAAACTATGGCTACACCTTC. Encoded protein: CASRQGEVNYGYTF.

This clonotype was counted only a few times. The CDR3 region has the DNA TGTGCCAGCAGTTTATTACGGCCAAACGGGAACACTGAAGCTTTCTTT. This codes for CASSLLRPNGNTEAFF. This rearrangement joins TRBV28 to TRBJ1-1; D not resolved. The ends were cut back, 1 base at V and 1 base at J, with 13 bases in the middle. The CDR3 has 16 residues. From germline, CDR1 is MDHEN and CDR2 SYDVKM.

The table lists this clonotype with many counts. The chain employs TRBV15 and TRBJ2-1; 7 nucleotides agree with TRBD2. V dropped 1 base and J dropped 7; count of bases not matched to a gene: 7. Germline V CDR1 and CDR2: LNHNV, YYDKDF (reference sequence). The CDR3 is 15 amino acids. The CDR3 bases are TGTGCCACCAGCAGAGGCGGGAGTCGTGGTAATGAGCAGTTCTTC. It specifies CATSRGGSRGNEQFF.

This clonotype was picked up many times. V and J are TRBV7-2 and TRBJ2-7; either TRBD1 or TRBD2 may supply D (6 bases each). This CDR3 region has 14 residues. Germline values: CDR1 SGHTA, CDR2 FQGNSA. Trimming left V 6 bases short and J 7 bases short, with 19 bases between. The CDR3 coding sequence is TGTGCCAGCAGTCGGGACACCTTACGGGGGGAGCAGTACTTC. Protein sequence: CASSRDTLRGEQYF.

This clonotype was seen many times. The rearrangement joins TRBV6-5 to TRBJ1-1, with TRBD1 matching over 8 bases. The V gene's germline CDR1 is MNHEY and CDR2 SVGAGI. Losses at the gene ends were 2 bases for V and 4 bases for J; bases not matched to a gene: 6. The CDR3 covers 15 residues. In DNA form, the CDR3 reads TGTGCCAGCAGTTACCAGGGGGCCCTGTCCACTGAAGCTTTCTTT. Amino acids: CASSYQGALSTEAFF.

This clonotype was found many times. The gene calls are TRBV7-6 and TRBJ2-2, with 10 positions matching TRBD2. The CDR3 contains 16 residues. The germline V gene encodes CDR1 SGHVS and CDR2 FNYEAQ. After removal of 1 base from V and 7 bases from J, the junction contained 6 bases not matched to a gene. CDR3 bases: TGTGCCAGCAGCTTAGTAACTAGCGGGACCGGCGGGGAGCTGTTTTTT. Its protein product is CASSLVTSGTGGELFF.

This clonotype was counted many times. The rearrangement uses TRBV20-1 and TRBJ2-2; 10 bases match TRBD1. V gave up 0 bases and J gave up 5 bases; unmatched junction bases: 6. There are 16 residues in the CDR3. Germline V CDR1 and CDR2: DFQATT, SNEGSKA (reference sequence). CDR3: CSAREGGQGPTGELFF. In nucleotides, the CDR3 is TGCAGTGCTAGAGAAGGGGGACAGGGGCCTACCGGGGAGCTGTTTTTT.

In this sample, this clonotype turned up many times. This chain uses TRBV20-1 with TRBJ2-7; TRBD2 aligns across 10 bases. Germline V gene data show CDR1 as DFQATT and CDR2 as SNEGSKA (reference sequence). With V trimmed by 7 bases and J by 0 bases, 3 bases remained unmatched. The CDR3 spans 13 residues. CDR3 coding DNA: TGCAGTGTCTCTAGCGGGAGCTCCTACGAGCAGTACTTC. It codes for CSVSSGSSYEQYF.

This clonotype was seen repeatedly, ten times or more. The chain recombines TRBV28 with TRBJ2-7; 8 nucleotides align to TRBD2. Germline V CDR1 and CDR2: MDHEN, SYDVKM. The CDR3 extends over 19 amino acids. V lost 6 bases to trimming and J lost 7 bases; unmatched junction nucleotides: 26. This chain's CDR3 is CASRSTRIYQREKAGEQYF. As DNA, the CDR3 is TGTGCCAGCAGGTCGACTAGGATTTATCAGCGGGAGAAGGCGGGTGAGCAGTACTTC.

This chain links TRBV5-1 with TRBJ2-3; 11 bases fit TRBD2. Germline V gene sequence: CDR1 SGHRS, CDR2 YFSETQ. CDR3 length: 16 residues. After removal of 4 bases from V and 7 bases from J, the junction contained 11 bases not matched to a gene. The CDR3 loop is CASSPQTSGSSNTQYF. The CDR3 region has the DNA TGCGCCAGCAGCCCCCAAACTAGCGGGAGCTCAAATACGCAGTATTTT.

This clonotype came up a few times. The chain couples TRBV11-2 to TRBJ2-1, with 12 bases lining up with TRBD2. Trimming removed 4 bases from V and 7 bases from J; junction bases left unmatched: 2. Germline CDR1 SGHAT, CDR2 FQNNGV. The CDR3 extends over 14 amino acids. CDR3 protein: CASSSGLAGNEQFF. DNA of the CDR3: TGTGCCAGCAGCTCCGGACTAGCGGGGAATGAGCAGTTCTTC.

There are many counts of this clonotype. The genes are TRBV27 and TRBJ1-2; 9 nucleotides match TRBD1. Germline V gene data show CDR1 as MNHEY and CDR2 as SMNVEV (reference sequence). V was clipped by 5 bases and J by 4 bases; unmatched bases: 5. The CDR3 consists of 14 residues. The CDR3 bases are TGTGCCAGCAGTCTAGGACAGGGGCTCTATGGCTACACCTTC. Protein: CASSLGQGLYGYTF.